This is a list of T cell receptor beta chains from one sample in a study of blood T cells in healthy people across ages. TCRdb re-analysed the 5' RACE reads in MiXCR, keeping a single row per CDR3 protein. The sample has about 1 million distinct CDR3 sequences, roughly 45% seen once. Sequencing input: blood. The receptor set was obtained from a woman in her sixties or seventies in good health. CDR3s include the opening cysteine and the closing phenylalanine or tryptophan. A D gene is named only where the DNA matches it firmly. Not all rows give a size; the values are once, few, many and, for expanded clones, a class.

d_call	clone_size	v_call	j_call	cdr3_nt	cdr3_aa
TRBD1	NA	TRBV20-1	TRBJ1-2	TGCAGTGCTAGGGAGGGACAGGACCCTAACTATGGCTACACCTTC	CSAREGQDPNYGYTF
NA	once	TRBV27	TRBJ1-6	TGTGCCAGCAGTTCCCGGCAGTATAATTCACCCCTCCACTTT	CASSSRQYNSPLHF
TRBD1	few	TRBV27	TRBJ2-1	TGTGCCAGCAGGTACAGGGGGCGAAATGAGCAGTTCTTC	CASRYRGRNEQFF
NA	NA	TRBV6-5	TRBJ1-5	TGTGCCAGCACAGCGGCGGGCGGCAATCAGCCCCAGCATTTT	CASTAAGGNQPQHF
TRBD2	few	TRBV29-1	TRBJ2-1	TGCAGCGTTGAGCTTCTAGCGGGAGGGCGGGGTGAGCAGTTCTTC	CSVELLAGGRGEQFF
TRBD2	few	TRBV7-6	TRBJ2-5	TGTGCCAGCAGTTCAGCCCGGACTAGCGGGAGCCGGGAGACCCAGTACTTC	CASSSARTSGSRETQYF
NA	NA	TRBV28	TRBJ1-2	TGTGCCAGCAGCCCACGCGGCAACAGCTATGGCTACACCTTC	CASSPRGNSYGYTF
TRBD1	few	TRBV18	TRBJ2-1	TGTGCCAGCTCAAACAGGGGGAATGAGCAGTTCTTC	CASSNRGNEQFF
TRBD2	NA	TRBV5-1	TRBJ2-7	TGCGCCAGCAGCCCAGGGACTAGCGGGTTCTACGAGCAGTACTTC	CASSPGTSGFYEQYF
TRBD1	many	TRBV3-1	TRBJ1-2	TGTGCCAGCAGCCCCGGGACAGCTGGCTACACCTTC	CASSPGTAGYTF
NA	NA	TRBV10-3	TRBJ2-7	TGTGCCATCAGTACCTCGACTAGCGAGCAGTACTTC	CAISTSTSEQYF
TRBD1	NA	TRBV6-1	TRBJ1-5	TGTGCCAGCAGAAGGGACAGGGGGACTAGCGGCAATCAGCCCCAGCATTTT	CASRRDRGTSGNQPQHF
NA	few	TRBV9	TRBJ2-5	TGTGCCAGCAGCGTGGGTATGGGCCCTTACCAAGAGACCCAGTACTTC	CASSVGMGPYQETQYF
TRBD1	NA	TRBV5-1	TRBJ2-3	TGCGCCAGCAAACGACAGGGAGTGGGGACAGATACGCAGTATTTT	CASKRQGVGTDTQYF
NA	many	TRBV20-1	TRBJ2-5	TGCAGTGCCGAGCCTAGCGTAAACCCCCAAGAGACCCAGTACTTC	CSAEPSVNPQETQYF
TRBD2	NA	TRBV9	TRBJ2-3	TGTGCCAGCAGCGTAGGCGGGAGGGTCGGGGGAGATACGCAGTATTTT	CASSVGGRVGGDTQYF
NA	NA	TRBV7-3	TRBJ2-7	TGTGCCTGCAGCCAGCTAGGTGCGAGCGAGCAGTACTTC	CACSQLGASEQYF
NA	NA	TRBV7-6	TRBJ2-7	TGTGCCAGCAGCTTATTTCGGGCCTCCTACGAGCAGTACTTC	CASSLFRASYEQYF
TRBD2	many	TRBV27	TRBJ2-3	TGTGCCAGCAGTGTATTCGGGACTAATACGCAGTATTTT	CASSVFGTNTQYF
NA	few	TRBV7-6	TRBJ2-6	TGTGCCAGCAGCCAAGTGGGGGGCTCTGGGGCCAACGTCCTGACTTTC	CASSQVGGSGANVLTF
TRBD2	NA	TRBV20-1	TRBJ2-1	TGCAGTGCTAGCCAGCGGGGTACCTCCTACAATGAGCAGTTCTTC	CSASQRGTSYNEQFF
NA	few	TRBV25-1	TRBJ2-2	TGTGCCAGCAGTGAATTGGTCGGGGAGCTGTTTTTT	CASSELVGELFF
NA	NA	TRBV12-3/TRBV12-4	TRBJ2-7	TGTGCCAGCAGTTTAGAGGGACAAAAGGCCCACGAGCAGTACTTC	CASSLEGQKAHEQYF
NA	NA	TRBV29-1	TRBJ2-3	TGCAGCGTTGGCGGCGAGACAGATACGCAGTATTTT	CSVGGETDTQYF
NA	NA	TRBV5-1	TRBJ2-5	TGCGCCAGCAGCACGCTCTCGGGTGAGACCCAGTACTTC	CASSTLSGETQYF
NA	few	TRBV20-1	TRBJ2-5	TGCAGTGCTAGTCCCGGCCCAGGGGAGACCCAGTACTTC	CSASPGPGETQYF
NA	NA	TRBV6-5	TRBJ2-7	TGTGCCAGCAGGCAACAGGGTACCTACGAGCAGTACTTC	CASRQQGTYEQYF
NA	few	TRBV6-5	TRBJ2-1	TGTGCCAGCAGTTACTCGCCCAGGGGCCCGATCGATGAGCAGTTCTTC	CASSYSPRGPIDEQFF
NA	once	TRBV7-3	TRBJ1-2	TGTGCCAGCAGCGTTCTTTTGGGATTTGGGAACTATGGCTACACCTTC	CASSVLLGFGNYGYTF
TRBD2	few	TRBV7-9	TRBJ2-1	TGTGCCAGCAGCTCCTCTCGCGGGAGAGCGATCAATGAGCAGTTCTTC	CASSSSRGRAINEQFF
NA	few	TRBV7-9	TRBJ2-7	TGTGCCAGCAGCGACTTTTTCAGGGGGAGGGACGAGCAGTACTTC	CASSDFFRGRDEQYF
TRBD1	NA	TRBV28	TRBJ2-7	TGTGCCGGACAGGGGGCGCTAGGGTCAGGCGAGCAGTACTTC	CAGQGALGSGEQYF
NA	NA	TRBV6-2/TRBV6-3	TRBJ2-7	TGTGCCAGCAGTTACTTGAGGGCGATCGAGCAGTACTTC	CASSYLRAIEQYF
TRBD2	NA	TRBV5-1	TRBJ2-7	TGCGCCAGCAACGAGGCGGGAGGCTACGAGCAGTACTTC	CASNEAGGYEQYF
NA	NA	TRBV11-2	TRBJ2-1	TGTGCCAGCAGCTTAATCTCTGCGCCTAACGGGCAGTTCTTC	CASSLISAPNGQFF
NA	NA	TRBV7-9	TRBJ2-1	TGTGCCAGCAGCGCCCTCTACAATGAGCAGTTCTTC	CASSALYNEQFF
NA	NA	TRBV3-1	TRBJ2-5	TGTGCCAGCAGCCAAGGCGGCTTAAGGGGAGAGACCCAGTACTTC	CASSQGGLRGETQYF
TRBD2	NA	TRBV7-7	TRBJ2-5	TGTGCCAGCAGCTTAGGCGGCGGGAGAGCGGAGACCCAGTACTTC	CASSLGGGRAETQYF
NA	few	TRBV6-2/TRBV6-3	TRBJ1-2	TGTGCCAGCGGGTCCTGGGGACATCCCTACACCTTC	CASGSWGHPYTF
NA	once	TRBV6-1	TRBJ2-7	TGTGCCAGCAGTGAAGCCAGAAGCTCCTACAATGAGCAGTACTTC	CASSEARSSYNEQYF
NA	NA	TRBV24-1	TRBJ2-4	TGTGCCACCAGTGATTCCCGGACCAATAAAAACCTAGCCAAAAACATTCAGTACTTC	CATSDSRTNKNLAKNIQYF
TRBD2	NA	TRBV10-2	TRBJ2-4	TGCGCCAGCAGTGAGTCAATGGGGGAGGGCTCCCGCATTCAGTACTTC	CASSESMGEGSRIQYF
NA	NA	TRBV20-1	TRBJ2-1	TGCAGTGCTAGTTTAGCGGCAGTACGGGGCAATGAGCAGTTCTTC	CSASLAAVRGNEQFF
NA	few	TRBV6-1	TRBJ2-3	TGTGCCAGCAGATTTGGGCCCACAGATACGCAGTATTTT	CASRFGPTDTQYF
NA	NA	TRBV4-1	TRBJ1-1	TGCGCCAGCAGCCAACCCGGGAGGAACACTGAAGCTTTCTTT	CASSQPGRNTEAFF
TRBD2	NA	TRBV4-1	TRBJ2-3	TGCGCCAGCAGCCAGAAGGGACTAGCGGGGGGGCCAGACACAGATACGCAGTATTTT	CASSQKGLAGGPDTDTQYF
TRBD2	NA	TRBV12-3/TRBV12-4	TRBJ2-7	TGTGCCAGCGCGACCGGGACTAGCACCGACGAGCAGTACTTC	CASATGTSTDEQYF
TRBD2	NA	TRBV27	TRBJ2-4	TGTGCCAGCAAGTCTGGCGGGAGGTCAAGAGAGCAGTACTTC	CASKSGGRSREQYF
TRBD1	few	TRBV20-1	TRBJ2-5	TGCAGTGCTACCGGGACAGGGAAGGAGACCCAGTACTTC	CSATGTGKETQYF
TRBD1	NA	TRBV15	TRBJ1-4	TGTGCCACCAGAAGGACAGGGGGCGATGAAAAACTGTTTTTT	CATRRTGGDEKLFF
TRBD2	few	TRBV20-1	TRBJ2-3	TGCAGTGCTAGAACCACCGGGACTAGCGGGGGATCTGAGCAGTATTTT	CSARTTGTSGGSEQYF
NA	once	TRBV3-1	TRBJ2-3	TGTGCCAGTAGCCAGGGACTCCCGGACACAGATACGCAGTATTTT	CASSQGLPDTDTQYF
NA	NA	TRBV5-6	TRBJ2-3	TGTGCCAGCAGCTTGGGCGGAGAGGTGGATACGCAGTATTTT	CASSLGGEVDTQYF
NA	NA	TRBV20-1	TRBJ2-1	TGCAGTGCTATCTCCCTTTTGGGCGGTACCTACAATGAGCAGTTCTTC	CSAISLLGGTYNEQFF
TRBD2	many	TRBV5-1	TRBJ2-1	TGTGCCAGCAGCTTAGCCGGGACTAGCGGTCACAATGAGCAGTTCTTC	CASSLAGTSGHNEQFF
NA	NA	TRBV7-7	TRBJ2-5	TGTGCCAGCAGCTCCGCGGGCGGGATAGAGACCCAGTACTTC	CASSSAGGIETQYF
NA	NA	TRBV3-1	TRBJ2-3	TGTGCCAGCAGCCCCTCAAGGCCGAGAAAAGATACGCAGTATTTT	CASSPSRPRKDTQYF